This T cell receptor beta chain was documented in a study of blood T cell repertoires in COVID-19. Study details: The United States, Italy and Spain supplied acute and convalescent COVID-19 samples. The analysed material was cDNA or gDNA that came from T cells, B-cell-depleted T cells, or PBMCs.

The CDR3 is 15 amino acids. Germline-derived CDR1 and CDR2 are KGHSH and LQKENI. V was clipped by 6 bases and J by 6 bases; unmatched bases: 9. Original processing notes: Estimation of nucleated cell counts relied on the amplification of reference gene primers. Repertoires were generated with immunoSEQ multiplex PCR, while TCRdb's copy carries only in-frame clones and drops some. Clone size and the V and J calls come from that table; the DNA yielded D and trimming. The data show around 94,000 clones, about four fifths seen once. The clonotype was recovered from a human donor in a cohort sampled during active COVID-19. The specimen sequenced was peripheral blood. This rearrangement joins TRBV18 to TRBJ2-4; 9 bases align to TRBD1. CDR3 sequence: CASSHGQGYGNIQYF. CDR3 coding DNA: TGTGCCAGCTCCCACGGACAGGGGTACGGAAACATTCAGTACTTC.